This TCR beta chain was identified in a study of CD8 T cells in ankylosing spondylitis listed by TCRdb under 2017. General notes on the study: The study set out to find disease-linked TCR variants by profiling T cell receptor beta repertoires in ankylosing spondylitis patients and healthy donors. The full study cohort was made up of about 25 ankylosing spondylitis patients and some 100 healthy donors. Samples of peripheral blood were taken, and for ankylosing spondylitis patients, synovial fluid was collected as well.

Study-wide conclusions, independent of this receptor: A TCR beta motif made up of fewer than 10 highly homologous amino acid variants appeared to be characteristic of blood from ankylosing spondylitis patients. A CD8+ phenotype was shown by the disease-linked clones, which were found at relatively low frequencies in peripheral blood. The disease-linked clones were reported as significantly enriched in matched synovial fluid samples from ankylosing spondylitis patients. Some motif variants were previously reported in synovial fluid and blood of reactive arthritis patients, suggesting common disease-initiation mechanisms.

This clonotype is characterized as medium-sized (0.01 to 0.1%). There is no known antigen for this receptor. Qualities for individual bases were not recorded, and no much larger clone is one base off. Sequencing used an Illumina HiSeq 2500. Quantitative 5'-RACE with molecular barcodes was used to prepare TCR beta libraries. From the authors' description of their analysis: A new computational method based on a probabilistic model of VDJ rearrangement was used to identify disease-linked TCR variants. The raw public reads went through TCRdb reprocessing: fastp at Q25, MiXCR clone calling, in-frame beta chains kept. Entries are consolidated by CDR3 protein sequence, retaining the most common genes and DNA. These V and J calls are TCRdb output, not the study's own analysis. A total of over 95,000 distinct CDR3 sequences appear in this sample, 7.5% to 9% of them only once. The ten largest clones capture about a tenth of the sample.

The clonotype comes from a male donor with ankylosing spondylitis or in good health (not recorded which). Sequencing was done on a sample of blood, either unsorted or a sorted T cell fraction (not recorded which).

The sequenced DNA is TGTGCCAGCAGTACGACAGGGAGCCTGTACGAGCAGTACTTC. It codes for CASSTTGSLYEQYF. Recombination joined TRBV6-5 with TRBJ2-7, with TRBD1 matching 7 junction bases. Clipping removes 5 bases from V and 4 bases from J, with 8 as the unmatched junction base count. The CDR3 spans 14 residues, from the cysteine through the phenylalanine. This entry keeps only the CDR3 DNA: 42 bases, framed from base 1. CDR1 MNHEY and CDR2 SVGAGI were looked up in the germline V gene.